These T cell receptor beta chains were read from a single sample in a study of blood T cells in healthy people across ages. TCRdb ran MiXCR on the 5' RACE reads and lists one entry per CDR3 protein. The repertoire holds 1,100,000 or so distinct CDR3 sequences, with under 55% as singletons. The sample consisted of blood. Every receptor here comes from an older woman in good health. The conserved cysteine and the conserved F or W are not part of the CDR3 here.

CDR3aa	v_gene	j_gene	len
ASGLSSRQF	TRBV5-1	TRBJ2-1	9
ASRSGANVLT	TRBV6-6	TRBJ2-6	10
ASSQEMREEEQY	TRBV4-2	TRBJ2-7	12
ATSRDVLAGVEQF	TRBV15	TRBJ2-1	13
SARDRGDQPQH	TRBV20-1	TRBJ1-5	11
ATSDLQFGGTDTQY	TRBV24-1	TRBJ2-3	14
ASSHAPGLAGETGELF	TRBV4-1	TRBJ2-2	16
ASSAGTGGLGSKNIQY	TRBV28	TRBJ2-4	16
ASSGFPGLAGIDEQY	TRBV6-1	-	15
SANPPMGSGRSWHEQF	TRBV20-1	TRBJ2-1	16
ASSLLRTVRSYEQY	TRBV27	TRBJ2-7	14
ASSESPGDEQF	TRBV10-1	TRBJ2-1	11
ASSVTGAGEQY	TRBV2	TRBJ2-7	11
ASTKGPSSYNEQF	TRBV4-1	TRBJ2-1	13
ASSVYYRDNEQF	TRBV9	TRBJ2-1	12
ATSEGAPYNEQF	TRBV15	TRBJ2-1	12
ASSKDRANYGYT	TRBV6-2/TRBV6-3	TRBJ1-2	12
ASSVDLMRETQY	TRBV9	TRBJ2-5	12
ASSLVDGSTHEQY	TRBV7-8	-	13
ASSYRGRGYEQY	TRBV6-2/TRBV6-3	TRBJ2-7	12
ASSPAEGDNEQF	TRBV25-1	TRBJ2-1	12
ASSAELAGPYEQY	TRBV6-1	TRBJ2-7	13
ASSLTETNYGYT	TRBV5-6	TRBJ1-2	12
SVGQGAWQY	TRBV29-1	TRBJ2-3	9
AWSVWGAANTEAF	TRBV30	TRBJ1-1	13
ASNLGLDTQY	TRBV7-9	TRBJ2-3	10
RADRGDTEAF	TRBV29-1	TRBJ1-1	10
ASSQEVLRGMY	TRBV3-1	TRBJ2-5	11
ASSYGLAGGSTDTQY	TRBV6-5	TRBJ2-3	15
ASSPPGTTIAQY	TRBV9	TRBJ2-5	12
ASSPRDRNSYEQY	TRBV14	TRBJ2-7	13
SALTGGNYNEQF	TRBV29-1	TRBJ2-1	12
ASSVGAQPQH	TRBV12-3/TRBV12-4	TRBJ1-5	10
ASSGLGTSGRNEQF	TRBV5-1	TRBJ2-1	14
ASSQGNGIGEQF	TRBV3-1	TRBJ2-1	12
ASSLLAGYNEQY	TRBV5-1	-	12
SARAGQAQETQY	TRBV20-1	TRBJ2-5	12
ATSDPGMSDNEQY	TRBV24-1	TRBJ2-5	13
ASSDLRSSYNEQF	TRBV25-1	TRBJ2-1	13